This is a list of T cell receptor beta chains from one sample in a study of blood T cells in healthy people across ages. TCRdb recomputed calls from the 5' RACE reads with MiXCR, one row per CDR3 protein. The sample lists 1.8 million or so distinct CDR3 sequences; roughly two fifths were seen once. Sample: blood. These receptors all come from a human donor in good health. Each CDR3 is given with its conserved first and last residue. D genes are given only for firm matches. Size is omitted from some rows. Given values are once, few, many or a class for expanded clones.

clone size	D gene	V gene	J gene	CDR3 DNA	CDR3 protein
-	-	TRBV7-9	TRBJ1-2	TGTGCCAGCAGCCCACCTCTTGGAGGCAACTATGGCTACACCTTC	CASSPPLGGNYGYTF
-	-	TRBV28	TRBJ1-5	TGTGCCAGCAGTGTGGCGGTTCGGGGCAATCAGCCCCAGCATTTT	CASSVAVRGNQPQHF
-	-	TRBV7-8	TRBJ1-2	TGTGCCAGCAGCTTAGCAGCAGGGGCCTCCGATGGCTACACCTTC	CASSLAAGASDGYTF
-	TRBD1	TRBV24-1	TRBJ1-2	TGTGCCACCAGTGACCGTTCGACAGGGGGCTATGGCTACACCTTC	CATSDRSTGGYGYTF
-	-	TRBV15	TRBJ2-1	TGTGCCACCAGCAGAGAGGTGACCTACAATGAGCAGTTCTTC	CATSREVTYNEQFF
few	-	TRBV5-1	TRBJ2-7	TGCGCCAGCAGCTTGACAGGGGAGGGAACCTACGAGCAGTACTTC	CASSLTGEGTYEQYF
once	TRBD1	TRBV7-9	TRBJ2-7	TGTGCCAGCAGCTATAACCGGGACAGGGGTGGCGAGCAGTACTTC	CASSYNRDRGGEQYF
few	TRBD2	TRBV7-2	TRBJ2-3	TGTGCCAGCAGCTTATTACTCCCGACTAGCGGGGGGGCAGATACGCAGTATTTT	CASSLLLPTSGGADTQYF
-	TRBD1	TRBV9	TRBJ1-2	TGTGCCAGCAGCCTACGGGACAGGGATGGGCGAGGCTACACCTTC	CASSLRDRDGRGYTF
few	-	TRBV4-2	TRBJ2-1	TGTGCCAGCAGCCAGAACTACGCCGTTACTAATGAGCAGTTCTTC	CASSQNYAVTNEQFF
-	TRBD1	TRBV2	TRBJ2-7	TGTACCAGCAGGGACAGGGCCTACGAGCAGTACTTC	CTSRDRAYEQYF
-	TRBD2	TRBV3-1	TRBJ2-7	TGTGCCAGCAGCCAAGTTCGGGGGGGCAGCGAGCAGTACTTC	CASSQVRGGSEQYF
few	-	TRBV12-3/TRBV12-4	TRBJ2-7	TGTGCCAGCAGCCCCCTACAATACGAGCAGTACTTC	CASSPLQYEQYF
-	TRBD1	TRBV28	TRBJ1-5	TGTGCCAGCAGTTCCGTCTGGACAGGGGATAGCAATCAGCCCCAGCATTTT	CASSSVWTGDSNQPQHF
few	TRBD1	TRBV25-1	TRBJ1-2	TGTGCCAGCAACCCAGGGGGTAGGCACTATGGCTACACCTTC	CASNPGGRHYGYTF
-	-	TRBV6-5	TRBJ1-1	TGTGCCAGCAGTACCCAAGGAAGGGCGAACACTGAAGCTTTCTTT	CASSTQGRANTEAFF
-	TRBD2	TRBV7-2	TRBJ2-3	TGTGCCAGCAGCCCACAATGGGGGGGTGATACGCAGTATTTT	CASSPQWGGDTQYF
-	TRBD1	TRBV12-3/TRBV12-4	TRBJ2-7	TGTGCCAGCAGTTTATCCCCAGGGGGAAGGTACGAGCAGTACTTC	CASSLSPGGRYEQYF